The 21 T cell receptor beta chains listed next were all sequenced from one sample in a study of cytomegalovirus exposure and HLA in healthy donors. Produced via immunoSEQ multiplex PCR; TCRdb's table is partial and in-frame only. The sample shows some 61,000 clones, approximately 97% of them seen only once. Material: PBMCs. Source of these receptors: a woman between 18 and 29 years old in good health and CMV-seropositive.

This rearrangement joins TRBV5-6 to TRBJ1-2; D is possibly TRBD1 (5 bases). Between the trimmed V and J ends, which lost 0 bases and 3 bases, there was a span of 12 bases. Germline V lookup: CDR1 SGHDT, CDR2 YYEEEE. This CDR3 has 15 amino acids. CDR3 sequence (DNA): TGTGCCAGCAGCTTGGGTGCAGGGTTTGACTATGGCTACACCTTC. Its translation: CASSLGAGFDYGYTF.

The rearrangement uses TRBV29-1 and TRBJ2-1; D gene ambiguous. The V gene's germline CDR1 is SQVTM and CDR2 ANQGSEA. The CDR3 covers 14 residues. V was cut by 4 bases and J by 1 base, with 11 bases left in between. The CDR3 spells CSVVSRLSYNEQFF. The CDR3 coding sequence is TGCAGCGTTGTTTCCCGTCTGTCCTACAATGAGCAGTTCTTC.

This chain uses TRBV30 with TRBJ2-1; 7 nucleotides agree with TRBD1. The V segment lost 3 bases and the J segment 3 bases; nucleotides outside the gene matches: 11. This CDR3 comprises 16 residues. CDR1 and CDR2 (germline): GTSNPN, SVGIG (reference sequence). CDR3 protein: CAWSDFTGTDYNEQFF. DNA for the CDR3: TGTGCCTGGAGCGACTTCACCGGGACAGACTACAATGAGCAGTTCTTC.

The CDR3, as DNA: TGCGCCAGCAGCTACAAAGGCGCGGGAGTGACCTACAATGAGCAGTTCTTC. It is translated as CASSYKGAGVTYNEQFF. V gene TRBV4-1 combines with J gene TRBJ2-1, with 7 bases lining up with TRBD2. Per the germline V gene, CDR1 is MGHRA and CDR2 is YSYEKL. The CDR3 covers 17 residues. Germline trimming cut 5 bases from V and 2 bases from J; bases unmatched to any gene: 12.

The CDR3 DNA sequence: TGTGCCAGCAGCTTGAGGTCAGGGGGCCATCAGCCCCAGCATTTT. Encoded protein: CASSLRSGGHQPQHF. This chain joins TRBV5-8 and TRBJ1-5, with 8 bases identical to TRBD1. The CDR3 is made up of 15 amino acids. Germline V gene sequence: CDR1 SGHTS, CDR2 YDEGEE. Losses at the gene ends were 1 base for V and 5 bases for J; bases not matched to a gene: 5. Together with reference TRBV5-8 and TRBJ1-5, the CDR3 gives the full variable domain: EAGVTQSPTHLIKTRGQQATLRCSPISGHTSVYWYQQALGLGLQFLLWYDEGEERNRGNFPPRFSGRQFPNYSSELNVNALELEDSALYLCASSLRSGGHQPQHFGDGTRLSIL.

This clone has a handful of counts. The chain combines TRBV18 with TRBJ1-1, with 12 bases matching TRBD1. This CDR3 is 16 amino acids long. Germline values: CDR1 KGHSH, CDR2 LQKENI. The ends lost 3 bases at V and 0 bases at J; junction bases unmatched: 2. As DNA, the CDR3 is TGTGCCAGCTCACCGGGGACAGGGGGCATGAACACTGAAGCTTTCTTT. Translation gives CASSPGTGGMNTEAFF.

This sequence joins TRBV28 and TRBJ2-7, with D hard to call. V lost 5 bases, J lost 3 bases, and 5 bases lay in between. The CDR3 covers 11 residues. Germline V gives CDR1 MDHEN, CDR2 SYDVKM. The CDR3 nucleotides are TGTGCCAGCAGTACAATCTACGAGCAGTACTTC. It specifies CASSTIYEQYF.

The CDR3 is CASSPLTSGRLRETQYF. The CDR3 bases are TGTGCCAGCAGCCCCTTGACTAGCGGGAGGTTACGAGAGACCCAGTACTTC. The chain carries TRBV5-6 and TRBJ2-5; 13 bases are shared with TRBD2. CDR1 is SGHDT, CDR2 YYEEEE, per germline. The J segment lost 4 bases and the V segment lost 4 bases, leaving 10 bases of the junction unmatched. The CDR3 has 17 amino acids.

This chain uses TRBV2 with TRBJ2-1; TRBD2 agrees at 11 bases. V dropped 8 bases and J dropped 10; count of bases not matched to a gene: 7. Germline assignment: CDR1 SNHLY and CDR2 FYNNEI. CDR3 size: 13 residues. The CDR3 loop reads CASASGTSGEQFF. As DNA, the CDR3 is TGTGCCAGCGCTTCCGGGACTAGCGGCGAGCAGTTCTTC.

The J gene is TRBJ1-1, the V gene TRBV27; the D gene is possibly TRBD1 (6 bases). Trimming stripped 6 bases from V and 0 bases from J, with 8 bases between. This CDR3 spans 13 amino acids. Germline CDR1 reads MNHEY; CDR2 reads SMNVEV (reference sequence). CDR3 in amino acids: CASRYRVNTEAFF. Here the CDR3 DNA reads TGTGCCAGCAGATACAGGGTGAACACTGAAGCTTTCTTT.

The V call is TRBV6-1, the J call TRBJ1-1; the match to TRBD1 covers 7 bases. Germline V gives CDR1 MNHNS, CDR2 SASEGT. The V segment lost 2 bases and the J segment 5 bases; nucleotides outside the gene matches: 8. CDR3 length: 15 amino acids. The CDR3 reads CASSEPPGRGTEAFF. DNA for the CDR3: TGTGCCAGCAGTGAACCCCCCGGCAGGGGGACTGAAGCTTTCTTT.

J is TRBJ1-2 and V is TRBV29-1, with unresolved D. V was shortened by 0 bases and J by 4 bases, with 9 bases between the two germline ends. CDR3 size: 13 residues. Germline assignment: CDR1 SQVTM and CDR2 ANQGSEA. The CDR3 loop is CSVEDQQSYGYTF. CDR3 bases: TGCAGCGTTGAAGATCAACAGTCCTATGGCTACACCTTC.

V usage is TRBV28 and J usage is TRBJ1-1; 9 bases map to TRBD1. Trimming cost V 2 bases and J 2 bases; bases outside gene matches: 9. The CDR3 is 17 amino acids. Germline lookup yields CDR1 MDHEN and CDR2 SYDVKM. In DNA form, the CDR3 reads TGTGCCAGCAGTTTAGGGGGGACAGGGATCCAAAACACTGAAGCTTTCTTT. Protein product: CASSLGGTGIQNTEAFF.

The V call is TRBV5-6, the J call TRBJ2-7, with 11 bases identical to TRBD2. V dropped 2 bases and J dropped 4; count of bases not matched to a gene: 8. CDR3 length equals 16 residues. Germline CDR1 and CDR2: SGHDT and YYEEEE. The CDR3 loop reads CASSFQTSGIEYEQYF. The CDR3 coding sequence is TGTGCCAGCAGCTTCCAGACTAGCGGGATTGAATACGAGCAGTACTTC.

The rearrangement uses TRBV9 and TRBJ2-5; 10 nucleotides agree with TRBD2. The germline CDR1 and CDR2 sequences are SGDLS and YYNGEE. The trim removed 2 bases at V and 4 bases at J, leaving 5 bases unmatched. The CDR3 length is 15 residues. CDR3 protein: CASSVSGRGTETQYF. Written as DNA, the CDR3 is TGTGCCAGCAGCGTCAGCGGGAGGGGTACAGAGACCCAGTACTTC.

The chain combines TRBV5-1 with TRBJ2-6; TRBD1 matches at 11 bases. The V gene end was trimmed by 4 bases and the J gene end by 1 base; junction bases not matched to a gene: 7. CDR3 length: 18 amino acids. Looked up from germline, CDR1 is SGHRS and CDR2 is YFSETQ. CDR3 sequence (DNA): TGCGCCAGCAGCCCCCCGGGACAGGGGGGATCTGGGGCCAACGTCCTGACTTTC. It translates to CASSPPGQGGSGANVLTF.

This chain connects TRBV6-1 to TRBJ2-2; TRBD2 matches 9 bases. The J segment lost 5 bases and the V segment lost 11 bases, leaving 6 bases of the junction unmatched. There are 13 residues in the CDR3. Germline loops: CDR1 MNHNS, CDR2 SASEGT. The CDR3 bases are TGTGCCGGAGCGGGAGGAGGTACCGGGGAGCTGTTTTTT. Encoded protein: CAGAGGGTGELFF.

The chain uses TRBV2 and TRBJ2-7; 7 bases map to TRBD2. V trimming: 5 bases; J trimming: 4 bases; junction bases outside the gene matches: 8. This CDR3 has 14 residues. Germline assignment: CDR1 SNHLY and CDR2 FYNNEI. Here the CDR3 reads CASSPSGNIYEQYF. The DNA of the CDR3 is TGTGCCAGCAGTCCTAGCGGAAACATTTACGAGCAGTACTTC.

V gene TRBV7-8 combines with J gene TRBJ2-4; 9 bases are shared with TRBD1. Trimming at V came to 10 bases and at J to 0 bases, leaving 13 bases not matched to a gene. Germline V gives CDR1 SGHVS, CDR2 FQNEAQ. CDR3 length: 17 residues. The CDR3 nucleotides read TGTGCCACTAATACGGACAGGGGACCTATAGCCAAAAACATTCAGTACTTC. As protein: CATNTDRGPIAKNIQYF.

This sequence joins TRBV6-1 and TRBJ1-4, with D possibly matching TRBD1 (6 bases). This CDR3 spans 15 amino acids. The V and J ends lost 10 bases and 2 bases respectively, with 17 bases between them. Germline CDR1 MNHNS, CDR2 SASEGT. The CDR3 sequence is CATRNGTITNEKLFF. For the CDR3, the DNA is TGTGCCACGCGAAACGGGACAATCACTAATGAAAAACTGTTTTTT.

The DNA of the CDR3 is TGTGCCAGCATCTTTCGGGGGGGAGGCACTGAAGCTTTCTTT. It specifies CASIFRGGGTEAFF. This chain connects TRBV7-2 to TRBJ1-1; TRBD1 might be the D (5 bases). CDR3 size: 14 residues. The germline gives CDR1 SGHTA, CDR2 FQGNSA. V lost 7 bases to trimming and J lost 4 bases, with 16 bases between them.